The 21 T cell receptor beta chains in this list originate from one sample, sequenced in a study of blood T cells in healthy people across ages. It was with a sample-barcoded 5' primer and a J-beta primer mix that a second PCR of roughly 7 to 12 cycles was run. TCRdb independently ran MiXCR on the 5' RACE reads; one entry per CDR3 protein. The repertoire holds some 690,000 distinct CDR3 sequences, about a fifth seen once, with roughly 22% in the top ten. The sample consisted of blood. Receptor source: a man between 65 and 85 years old in good health.

There are many counts of this clonotype. The gene calls are TRBV18 and TRBJ1-4; D uncertain. Trimming stripped 0 bases from V and 3 bases from J, with 5 bases between. This CDR3 is built from 14 residues. The V gene's germline CDR1 is KGHSH and CDR2 LQKENI. CDR3 nucleotide sequence: TGTGCCAGCTCACCACCGGGATCTAATGAAAAACTGTTTTTT. Residues: CASSPPGSNEKLFF.

The V and J genes are TRBV29-1 and TRBJ2-7; D gene unclear. V was trimmed by 7 bases and J by 3 bases, leaving 10 bases between them. CDR1 is SQVTM and CDR2 is ANQGSEA in the germline V gene. This CDR3 contains 11 residues. The CDR3 DNA sequence: TGCAGCGGACGTAATGACTACGAGCAGTACTTC. Its protein is CSGRNDYEQYF.

The CDR3 DNA reads TGCAGTGCTAGTGAAGGGCCCCCGGGCACAGATACGCAGTATTTT. Its translation is CSASEGPPGTDTQYF. This chain connects TRBV20-1 to TRBJ2-3, with D hard to call. CDR1 DFQATT and CDR2 SNEGSKA come from the germline V gene (reference sequence). The V end lost 3 bases, the J end lost 1 base, and 14 bases lay between the germline ends. This CDR3 comprises 15 residues.

This clonotype has ten or more counts. The chain's CDR3 is CASRSGWETQYF. The CDR3, as DNA: TGTGCCAGCAGATCAGGTTGGGAGACCCAGTACTTC. The chain is built from TRBV12-3 or TRBV12-4 and TRBJ2-5; D is uncertain. V shed 6 bases and J shed 5 bases, with 10 bases lying between them. The CDR3 is made up of 12 amino acids.

The gene calls are TRBV5-4 and TRBJ2-2; D may be TRBD2 (5 bases). The CDR3 runs 16 residues. Germline V gives CDR1 SGHNT, CDR2 YYREEE (reference sequence). The germline V and J ends were trimmed by 0 bases and 6 bases, with 15 bases remaining between them. This CDR3 is CASSLARGATAGELFF. CDR3 sequence (DNA): TGTGCCAGCAGCTTGGCTCGGGGAGCAACGGCCGGGGAGCTGTTTTTT.

The table lists this clonotype with a few counts. The chain has TRBV7-8 and TRBJ1-5, with 11 bases identical to TRBD1. CDR1 and CDR2 from the germline V gene are SGHVS and FQNEAQ. This CDR3 region has 16 residues. J was trimmed by 6 bases and V by 5 bases; bases with no gene match: 9. The CDR3 protein is CASSPKEDRGRQPQHF. CDR3 nucleotides: TGTGCCAGCAGCCCAAAAGAGGACAGGGGGCGTCAGCCCCAGCATTTT.

This clonotype was picked up a small number of times. The genes are TRBV6-1 and TRBJ2-4, with TRBD1 matching 7 bases. Germline CDR1 reads MNHNS; CDR2 reads SASEGT. After removal of 6 bases from V and 2 bases from J, the junction contained 16 bases not matched to a gene. This CDR3 is built from 18 residues. For the CDR3, the DNA is TGTGCCAGCAGAATCAGTGGCCGAGGGGGCGCATCCAAAAACATTCAGTACTTC. Protein: CASRISGRGGASKNIQYF.

The V and J genes are TRBV12-3 or TRBV12-4 and TRBJ2-3, with 7 nucleotides matching TRBD2. Trimming took 3 bases from V and 0 from J; bases not matched to a gene: 6. This CDR3 has 16 amino acids. The CDR3 DNA reads as TGTGCCAGCAGTTTGGTCAGCGGGATTAGCACAGATACGCAGTATTTT. It specifies CASSLVSGISTDTQYF.

This clonotype appeared many times. The chain joins TRBV18 to TRBJ2-5; D remains unclear. Trimming left V 2 bases short and J 4 bases short, with 11 bases between. The CDR3 covers 14 residues. Germline V gene data show CDR1 as KGHSH and CDR2 as LQKENI. For the CDR3, the DNA is TGTGCCAGCTCACCAGGCGGCCCCCCAGAGACCCAGTACTTC. This translates into CASSPGGPPETQYF.

This clonotype has more than one count but fewer than ten. The chain employs TRBV6-1 and TRBJ2-7; D may be TRBD1 (6 bases). Trimming shortened V by 4 bases and J by 0 bases, and 10 bases separated the two germline ends. Germline CDR1 is MNHNS and CDR2 is SASEGT. The CDR3 has 14 amino acids. As DNA, the CDR3 is TGTGCCAGCAGTGCCCGACAGGACTCCTACGAGCAGTACGTC. Its protein product is CASSARQDSYEQYV.

The genes are TRBV12-3 or TRBV12-4 and TRBJ2-7; 9 nucleotides match TRBD1. The CDR3 sequence is 15 residues long. J lost 2 bases, V lost 3 bases, and 5 bases had no gene match. The CDR3 protein is CASSLPGTGTYEQYF. In DNA form, the CDR3 reads TGTGCCAGCAGTTTGCCCGGGACAGGGACCTACGAGCAGTACTTC.

The rearrangement joins TRBV7-8 to TRBJ2-7, with D possibly TRBD2 on 6 matching bases. This CDR3 has 15 residues. Germline V gives CDR1 SGHVS, CDR2 FQNEAQ. Trimming removed 5 bases from V and 0 bases from J, with 14 bases in between. For the CDR3, the DNA is TGTGCCAGCAGCGCCGATCTAGCGAGCTCCTACGAGCAGTACGTC. Amino acids: CASSADLASSYEQYV.

This clonotype was seen a single time. This chain joins TRBV18 and TRBJ2-3, with 10 bases aligning to TRBD2. The V gene's germline CDR1 is KGHSH and CDR2 LQKENI. The CDR3 has 15 amino acids. V was clipped by 7 bases and J by 2 bases; unmatched bases: 6. The DNA for the CDR3 is TGTGCCAGCTGTTATAGCGGGGGGACCACAGATACGCAGTATTTT. It specifies CASCYSGGTTDTQYF.

This clonotype was detected a few times. V usage is TRBV6-5 and J usage is TRBJ2-1; 9 nucleotides agree with TRBD2. This CDR3 has 14 amino acids. The germline V gene encodes CDR1 MNHEY and CDR2 SVGAGI. After removal of 5 bases from V and 14 bases from J, the junction contained 13 bases not matched to a gene. CDR3 protein: CASSRRASGDGKFF. In DNA, the CDR3 is TGTGCCAGCAGTCGTCGCGCTAGCGGGGACGGGAAGTTCTTC.

The rearrangement uses TRBV4-2 and TRBJ1-2; D remains unclear. The CDR3 totals 15 residues. V was trimmed by 5 bases and J by 5 bases, leaving 18 bases between them. CDR1 and CDR2 from the germline V gene are LGHNA and YNFKEQ. The CDR3 sequence: CASSLEGRTLYGYTF. CDR3 DNA: TGTGCCAGCAGCTTGGAGGGCAGAACCTTGTATGGCTACACCTTC.

The gene calls are TRBV9 and TRBJ2-3; D gene unclear. Germline CDR1 is SGDLS and CDR2 is YYNGEE. CDR3 length equals 15 residues. V was clipped by 0 bases and J by 1 base, with 9 bases between them. DNA of the CDR3: TGTGCCAGCAGCGTAGGGGTCAGCGGCACAGATACGCAGTATTTT. Protein sequence: CASSVGVSGTDTQYF. Looking up the rest from reference TRBV9 and TRBJ2-3 gives the full variable domain: DSGVTQTPKHLITATGQRVTLRCSPRSGDLSVYWYQQSLDQGLQFLIQYYNGEERAKGNILERFSAQQFPDLHSELNLSSLELGDSALYFCASSVGVSGTDTQYFGPGTRLTVL.

The rearrangement joins TRBV12-3 or TRBV12-4 to TRBJ2-7; TRBD1 aligns across 7 bases. CDR3 length equals 16 residues. J lost 3 bases, V lost 4 bases, and 12 bases had no gene match. For the CDR3, the DNA is TGTGCCAGCAGTTCCTGGACGACAGGGCTGGGCTACGAGCAGTACTTC. This codes for CASSSWTTGLGYEQYF.

This chain connects TRBV7-2 to TRBJ1-5, with D unresolved. This CDR3 has 16 residues. The germline V and J ends were trimmed by 2 bases and 0 bases, with 11 bases remaining between them. Germline V gene sequence: CDR1 SGHTA, CDR2 FQGNSA. The CDR3 loop is CASSLNGVNSNQPQHF. CDR3 nucleotide sequence: TGTGCCAGCAGCTTAAATGGGGTCAATAGCAATCAGCCCCAGCATTTT.

The chain links TRBV20-1 to TRBJ2-3; no definite D call. Between the trimmed V and J ends, which lost 1 base and 1 base, there was a span of 15 bases. CDR1 and CDR2 (germline): DFQATT, SNEGSKA (reference sequence). The CDR3 runs 16 residues. The CDR3 reads CSARVLNKRRTDTQYF. CDR3 sequence (DNA): TGCAGTGCTAGAGTTCTGAACAAGAGGCGCACAGATACGCAGTATTTT.

This sequence joins TRBV6-2 or TRBV6-3 and TRBJ1-2; 7 bases map to TRBD1. This CDR3 is 14 amino acids long. Germline V gene lookup returns CDR1 MNHEY and CDR2 SVGEGT. J lost 7 bases, V lost 0 bases, and 5 bases had no gene match. CDR3 coding DNA: TGTGCCAGCAGTTACTCTCGACAGGGAATTGGCTACACCTTC. Its protein product is CASSYSRQGIGYTF.

The genes are TRBV20-1 and TRBJ2-4, with D possibly matching TRBD2 (6 bases). Germline V gene data show CDR1 as DFQATT and CDR2 as SNEGSKA (reference sequence). CDR3 size: 10 residues. This chain's CDR3 is CSGGKNIQYF. The CDR3 DNA sequence: TGCAGCGGGGGAAAAAACATTCAGTACTTC.